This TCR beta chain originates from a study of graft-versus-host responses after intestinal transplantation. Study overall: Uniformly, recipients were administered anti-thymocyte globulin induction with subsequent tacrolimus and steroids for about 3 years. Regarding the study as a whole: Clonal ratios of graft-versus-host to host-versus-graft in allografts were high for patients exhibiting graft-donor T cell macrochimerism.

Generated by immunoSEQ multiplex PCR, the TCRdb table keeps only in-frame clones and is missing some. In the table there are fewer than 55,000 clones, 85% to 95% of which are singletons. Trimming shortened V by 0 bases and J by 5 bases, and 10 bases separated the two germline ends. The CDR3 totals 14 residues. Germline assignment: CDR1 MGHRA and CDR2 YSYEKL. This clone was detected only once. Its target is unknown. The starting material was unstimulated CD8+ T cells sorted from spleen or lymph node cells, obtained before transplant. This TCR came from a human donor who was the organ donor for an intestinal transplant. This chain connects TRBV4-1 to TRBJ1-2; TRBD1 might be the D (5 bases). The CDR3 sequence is CASSQDRAVYGYTF. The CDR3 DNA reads TGCGCCAGCAGCCAAGACAGGGCAGTGTATGGCTACACCTTC.